A selection of T cell receptor beta chains follows, all from one sample in a study of read filtering for tumor transcriptome and immune sequencing. TCRdb reprocessed the reads with MiXCR, giving one entry per CDR3 protein. The data show more than 35,000 distinct CDR3 sequences, roughly an eighth seen once. The specimen sequenced was a population of CD138-negative cells sorted from bone marrow. These receptors all stem from a donor aged 40 or older with multiple myeloma. The CDR3 runs from the conserved cysteine through the conserved F or W. Each record gives: D gene, V gene, J gene, clone size, CDR3 DNA, CDR3 protein. A D gene is named only where the DNA matches it firmly. Expanded clones are given a class, and other clones once, few, many or no size at all.

d_call: -
v_call: TRBV5-1
j_call: TRBJ2-5
clone_size: many
cdr3_nt: TGCGCCAGCAGCCCAGACAGACAAGAGACCCAGTACTTC
cdr3_aa: CASSPDRQETQYF

d_call: -
v_call: TRBV5-6
j_call: TRBJ2-2
clone_size: many
cdr3_nt: TGTGCCAGCAGCTTAGAGTCGGGGGCCGACGGGGAGCTGTTTTTT
cdr3_aa: CASSLESGADGELFF

d_call: -
v_call: TRBV3-1
j_call: TRBJ1-1
clone_size: many
cdr3_nt: TGTGCCAGCAGCCAACTGGGGGACACTGAAGCTTTCTTT
cdr3_aa: CASSQLGDTEAFF

d_call: -
v_call: TRBV11-2
j_call: TRBJ1-1
clone_size: many
cdr3_nt: TGTGCCAGCAGCTTACCAAGGATGCTAGACACTGAAGCTTTCTTT
cdr3_aa: CASSLPRMLDTEAFF

d_call: -
v_call: TRBV20-1
j_call: TRBJ2-3
clone_size: many
cdr3_nt: TGCAGTGCCCTACTAATCACAGATACGCAGTATTTT
cdr3_aa: CSALLITDTQYF

d_call: TRBD2
v_call: TRBV28
j_call: TRBJ2-1
clone_size: many
cdr3_nt: TGTGCCAGCACCGTGATGGGGACTAATAATGAGCAGTTCTTC
cdr3_aa: CASTVMGTNNEQFF

d_call: TRBD2
v_call: TRBV20-1
j_call: TRBJ2-1
clone_size: many
cdr3_nt: TGCAGTGCTAGAGAAACTAGCGCCAATGAGCAGTTCTTC
cdr3_aa: CSARETSANEQFF

d_call: TRBD2
v_call: TRBV20-1
j_call: TRBJ2-1
clone_size: many
cdr3_nt: TGCAGTGCTAGAAAGACTAGCGCGACGTTGACTGAGCAGTTCTTC
cdr3_aa: CSARKTSATLTEQFF

d_call: TRBD1
v_call: TRBV5-4
j_call: TRBJ1-2
clone_size: many
cdr3_nt: TGTGCCAGCAGTCGGGACAGCAACTATGGCTACACCTTC
cdr3_aa: CASSRDSNYGYTF

d_call: -
v_call: TRBV11-2
j_call: TRBJ2-1
clone_size: many
cdr3_nt: TGTGCCAGCAGCTTGAATTCCGGCAATGAGCAGTTCTTC
cdr3_aa: CASSLNSGNEQFF

d_call: TRBD2
v_call: TRBV12-3/TRBV12-4
j_call: TRBJ2-1
clone_size: few
cdr3_nt: TGTGCCAGCAGACCTCGACCGGATTCCGGGACTAGCGGGCTTAATGGGCAGTTCTTC
cdr3_aa: CASRPRPDSGTSGLNGQFF

d_call: -
v_call: TRBV12-3/TRBV12-4
j_call: TRBJ2-7
clone_size: -
cdr3_nt: TGTGCCAGCAGTTTAGCGCACGAGCAGCACTTC
cdr3_aa: CASSLAHEQHF

d_call: TRBD1
v_call: TRBV4-1
j_call: TRBJ1-2
clone_size: many
cdr3_nt: TGCGCCAGCAGCCAAGATGCCGGGACAGGGGTTGGCTACACCTTC
cdr3_aa: CASSQDAGTGVGYTF

d_call: -
v_call: TRBV2
j_call: TRBJ2-1
clone_size: many
cdr3_nt: TGTGCCAGCAGTGATAGTCCGGGGACCTCCTACAATGAGCAGTTCTTC
cdr3_aa: CASSDSPGTSYNEQFF

d_call: -
v_call: TRBV6-2/TRBV6-3
j_call: TRBJ2-3
clone_size: many
cdr3_nt: TGTGCCAGCAGTAACGCCGGGATATTCACAGATACGCAGTATTTT
cdr3_aa: CASSNAGIFTDTQYF

d_call: TRBD2
v_call: TRBV2
j_call: TRBJ2-5
clone_size: many
cdr3_nt: TGTGCCAGCATTAAGACTAGCGGGAGCGGAGAGACCCAGTACTTC
cdr3_aa: CASIKTSGSGETQYF